This TCR beta chain was retrieved from a study of blood T cell repertoires in COVID-19. In the study overall: The United States, Italy and Spain were the sources of the acute and convalescent COVID-19 samples. Sources were T cells, B-cell-depleted T cells, or PBMCs; the material itself was cDNA or gDNA.

Per the authors' pipeline: For nucleated cells, counts were estimated from reference gene primer amplification. Profiling relied on immunoSEQ multiplex PCR, and the TCRdb table lists in-frame clones only, not all of them. V and J calls and clone size follow that table, whereas D and trimming were derived from the DNA. The table lists approximately 10,000 clones, roughly 81% of them singletons. This CDR3 is 14 amino acids long. V was cut by 0 bases and J by 2 bases, with 8 bases left in between. Germline V lookup: CDR1 SGHNT, CDR2 YYREEE (reference sequence). This sequence was found in a man aged 55 to 70 with active COVID-19. The gene calls are TRBV5-4 and TRBJ1-1, with D unresolved. Sequences were obtained from peripheral blood. The CDR3 DNA reads as TGTGCCAGCAGCTTGGCACAGCTAAACACTGAAGCTTTCTTT. Protein product: CASSLAQLNTEAFF.